This T cell receptor beta chain was obtained from a study of OX40 agonist ivuxolimab in advanced cancers. The protocol was immunoSEQ multiplex PCR, while the TCRdb copy is restricted to in-frame clones and leaves out a portion. The repertoire holds 70,000 or so clones, with 84% as singletons. CDR1 is MNHEY and CDR2 is SMNVEV in the germline V gene (reference sequence). Trimming took off 6 bases at V and 13 bases at J, with 27 bases between the two ends. This CDR3 has 16 residues. This clone is a singleton in its sample. The origin of this receptor is an adult with an advanced solid tumor such as melanoma, head and neck, liver or kidney cancer. Sample: CD4+ or CD8+ T cells sorted from blood, taken in a trial of the OX40 agonist ivuxolimab. The V call is TRBV27, the J call TRBJ1-4; tentatively, D is TRBD1 (5 bases). The CDR3 loop reads CASSPAGGGKSEVLFF. The CDR3 DNA reads TGTGCCAGCAGCCCTGCCGGTGGGGGAAAATCGGAAGTACTGTTTTTT.